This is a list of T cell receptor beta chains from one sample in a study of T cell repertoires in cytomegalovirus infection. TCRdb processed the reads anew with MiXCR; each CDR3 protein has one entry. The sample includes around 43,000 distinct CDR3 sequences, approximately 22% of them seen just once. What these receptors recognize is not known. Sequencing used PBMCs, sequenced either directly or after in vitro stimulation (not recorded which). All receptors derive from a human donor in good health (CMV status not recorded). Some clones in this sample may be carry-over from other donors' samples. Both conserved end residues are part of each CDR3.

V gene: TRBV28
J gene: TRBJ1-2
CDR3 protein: CASSFPPQGVYGYTF

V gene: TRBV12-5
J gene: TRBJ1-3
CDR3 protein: CASGGRDRVSGNTIYF

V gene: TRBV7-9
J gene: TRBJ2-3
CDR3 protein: CASSSSSRADTQYF

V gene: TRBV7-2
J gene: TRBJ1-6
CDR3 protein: CASSLARDTRSPLHF

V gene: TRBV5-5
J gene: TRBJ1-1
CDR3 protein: CASSHYPGDTEAFF

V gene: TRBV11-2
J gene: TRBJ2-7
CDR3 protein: CASSPVAWYSYEQYF

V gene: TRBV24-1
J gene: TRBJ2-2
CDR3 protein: CATSDPGQGDTGELFF

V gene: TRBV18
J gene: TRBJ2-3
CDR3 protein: CASSPPSRPLADTQYF

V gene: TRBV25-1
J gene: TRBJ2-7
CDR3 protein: CASSTAYEQYF

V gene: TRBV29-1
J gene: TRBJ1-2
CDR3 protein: CSASSWRTGALGYTF

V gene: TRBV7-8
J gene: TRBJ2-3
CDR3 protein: CASSLVYGDIHSTDTQYF

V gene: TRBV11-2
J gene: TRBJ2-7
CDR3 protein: CASKGRDYEQYF

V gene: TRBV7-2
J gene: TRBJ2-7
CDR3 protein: CASSLFASGGGFYEQYF

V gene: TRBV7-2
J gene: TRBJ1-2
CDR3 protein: CASSLVGRGLDGYTF

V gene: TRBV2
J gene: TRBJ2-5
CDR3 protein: CASTGSGRPQETQYF

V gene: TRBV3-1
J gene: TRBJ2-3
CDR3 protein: CASSPDSVTQYF

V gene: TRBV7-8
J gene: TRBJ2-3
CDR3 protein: CASSLLTWDKNTDTQYF

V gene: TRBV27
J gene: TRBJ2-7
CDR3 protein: CASSLGQGSVDEQYF

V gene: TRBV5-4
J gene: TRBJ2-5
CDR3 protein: CATAPVKGFETQYF

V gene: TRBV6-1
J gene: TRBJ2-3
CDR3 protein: CASRAEPLTRGDTDTQYF

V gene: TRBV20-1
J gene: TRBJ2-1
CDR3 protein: CSVYPGGENEQFF